This is a list of T cell receptor beta chains from one sample in a study of OX40 agonist ivuxolimab in advanced cancers. Some clones are missing from TCRdb's copy, which holds only in-frame ones; the method was immunoSEQ multiplex PCR. The sample has over 80,000 clones; about 89% are singletons. This specimen consisted of CD4+ or CD8+ T cells sorted from blood, obtained in a trial of the OX40 agonist ivuxolimab. These receptors originate from an adult with an advanced solid tumor such as melanoma, head and neck, liver or kidney cancer. Both conserved end residues are part of each CDR3. The D gene is left open where the match is weak. The size field is filled for only some rows; it gives once, few, many or a size class.

J: TRBJ2-7
D: .
V: TRBV5-6
size: .
CDR3: CASNHFGGPSYEQYF
DNA: TGTGCCAGCAACCACTTTGGCGGCCCTTCCTACGAGCAGTACTTC

J: TRBJ1-5
D: .
V: TRBV6-6
size: .
CDR3: CASSYGDQPQHF
DNA: TGTGCCAGCAGTTACGGGGATCAGCCCCAGCATTTT

J: TRBJ1-4
D: TRBD1
V: TRBV28
size: .
CDR3: CASSEQGAGEKLFF
DNA: TGTGCCAGCAGCGAACAGGGGGCAGGGGAAAAACTGTTTTTT

J: TRBJ1-5
D: .
V: TRBV19
size: .
CDR3: CASNSGRASNQPQHF
DNA: TGTGCCAGTAACTCAGGGAGGGCAAGCAATCAGCCCCAGCATTTT

J: TRBJ2-3
D: TRBD2
V: TRBV10-3
size: .
CDR3: CAISASGREADTQYF
DNA: TGTGCCATCAGTGCTAGCGGACGGGAGGCAGATACGCAGTATTTT

J: TRBJ2-3
D: .
V: TRBV7-2
size: .
CDR3: CASSLDRQGSPDTQYF
DNA: TGTGCCAGCAGCTTAGATAGGCAGGGATCCCCAGATACGCAGTATTTT

J: TRBJ2-5
D: .
V: TRBV11-1
size: .
CDR3: CASSRTTLGVGETQYF
DNA: TGTGCCAGCAGCCGGACCACCCTCGGGGTGGGGGAGACCCAGTACTTC

J: TRBJ2-1
D: .
V: TRBV6-6
size: .
CDR3: CASSANSGNEQFF
DNA: TGTGCCAGCAGTGCGAACAGCGGCAATGAGCAGTTCTTC

J: TRBJ2-3
D: .
V: TRBV28
size: .
CDR3: CASWAGRPDTQYF
DNA: TGTGCCAGCTGGGCGGGAAGACCAGATACGCAGTATTTT

J: TRBJ1-1
D: TRBD1
V: TRBV28
size: .
CDR3: CASSSGQGTEAFF
DNA: TGTGCCAGCAGTTCGGGACAGGGGACTGAAGCTTTCTTT

J: TRBJ2-1
D: TRBD2
V: TRBV6-5
size: .
CDR3: CASKGLESYNEQFF
DNA: TGTGCCAGCAAGGGACTAGAGAGTTACAATGAGCAGTTCTTC

J: TRBJ2-1
D: .
V: TRBV28
size: .
CDR3: CASSWGAGEHNEQFF
DNA: TGTGCCAGCAGTTGGGGGGCGGGCGAACACAATGAGCAGTTCTTC

J: TRBJ1-2
D: .
V: TRBV5-4
size: .
CDR3: CASSLAVSGGYTF
DNA: TGTGCCAGCAGCTTGGCAGTGTCCGGCGGCTACACCTTC

J: TRBJ1-1
D: .
V: TRBV10-2
size: .
CDR3: CASSLQGAGMNTEAFF
DNA: TGCGCCAGCAGCCTTCAAGGGGCAGGCATGAACACTGAAGCTTTCTTT

J: TRBJ1-1
D: .
V: TRBV20-1
size: .
CDR3: CSARLNAGAFF
DNA: TGCAGTGCTAGACTAAACGCAGGGGCTTTCTTT

J: TRBJ2-2
D: TRBD2
V: TRBV11-2
size: .
CDR3: CASSFEAGGGGELFF
DNA: TGTGCCAGCAGCTTTGAAGCGGGAGGTGGCGGGGAGCTGTTTTTT

J: TRBJ1-1
D: .
V: TRBV6-1
size: .
CDR3: CASSEMRRYEAFF
DNA: TGTGCCAGCAGTGAAATGAGAAGATATGAAGCTTTCTTT

J: TRBJ1-5
D: TRBD1
V: TRBV14
size: .
CDR3: CASSQGGGTGSNQPQHF
DNA: TGTGCCAGCAGCCAAGGGGGCGGGACAGGTAGCAATCAGCCCCAGCATTTT

J: TRBJ2-7
D: .
V: TRBV7-9
size: .
CDR3: CASSLVRGAGEQYF
DNA: TGTGCCAGCAGCTTAGTACGGGGGGCAGGCGAGCAGTACTTC

J: TRBJ2-7
D: .
V: TRBV19
size: few
CDR3: CASSMTRGPAYEQYF
DNA: TGTGCCAGTAGTATGACCCGAGGACCGGCCTACGAGCAGTACTTC

J: TRBJ1-6
D: .
V: TRBV6-6
size: .
CDR3: CASSPPFPSPLHF
DNA: TGTGCCAGCAGTCCCCCCTTTCCTTCACCCCTCCACTTT

J: TRBJ2-3
D: .
V: TRBV7-8
size: .
CDR3: CASSLDHSTDTQYF
DNA: TGTGCCAGCAGCTTGGACCATAGCACAGATACGCAGTATTTT

J: TRBJ2-7
D: .
V: TRBV7-9
size: once
CDR3: CASSLEWAEQYF
DNA: TGTGCCAGCAGCCTCGAGTGGGCCGAGCAGTACTTC

J: TRBJ1-3
D: .
V: TRBV7-2
size: .
CDR3: CASSPDRHSSGNTIYF
DNA: TGTGCCAGCAGCCCAGACAGACACAGCTCTGGAAACACCATATATTTT

J: TRBJ2-3
D: .
V: TRBV11-3
size: .
CDR3: CASSLNPGNTDTQYF
DNA: TGTGCCAGCAGCTTAAACCCGGGAAACACAGATACGCAGTATTTT

J: TRBJ2-3
D: .
V: TRBV6-5
size: .
CDR3: CASRTEPSTDTQYF
DNA: TGTGCCAGCAGGACAGAACCTAGCACAGATACGCAGTATTTT

J: TRBJ2-1
D: .
V: TRBV21-1
size: .
CDR3: CASSRFGRGDNEQFF
DNA: TGTGCCAGCAGCAGGTTCGGGAGGGGAGACAATGAGCAGTTCTTC

J: TRBJ2-2
D: .
V: TRBV4-3
size: once
CDR3: CASSQARPGGGNTGELFF
DNA: TGCGCCAGCAGCCAAGCGCGCCCCGGAGGGGGGAACACCGGGGAGCTGTTTTTT

J: TRBJ2-1
D: TRBD2
V: TRBV7-9
size: .
CDR3: CASSSGTSESISYNEQFF
DNA: TGTGCCAGCAGCTCCGGGACTAGCGAATCAATCTCCTACAATGAGCAGTTCTTC

J: TRBJ2-1
D: .
V: TRBV5-1
size: .
CDR3: CASSLDFNEQFF
DNA: TGCGCCAGCAGCTTGGACTTCAATGAGCAGTTCTTC

J: TRBJ2-1
D: .
V: TRBV7-2
size: once
CDR3: CASSFLGATTHNEQFF
DNA: TGTGCCAGCAGCTTTTTGGGGGCCACCACCCACAATGAGCAGTTCTTC